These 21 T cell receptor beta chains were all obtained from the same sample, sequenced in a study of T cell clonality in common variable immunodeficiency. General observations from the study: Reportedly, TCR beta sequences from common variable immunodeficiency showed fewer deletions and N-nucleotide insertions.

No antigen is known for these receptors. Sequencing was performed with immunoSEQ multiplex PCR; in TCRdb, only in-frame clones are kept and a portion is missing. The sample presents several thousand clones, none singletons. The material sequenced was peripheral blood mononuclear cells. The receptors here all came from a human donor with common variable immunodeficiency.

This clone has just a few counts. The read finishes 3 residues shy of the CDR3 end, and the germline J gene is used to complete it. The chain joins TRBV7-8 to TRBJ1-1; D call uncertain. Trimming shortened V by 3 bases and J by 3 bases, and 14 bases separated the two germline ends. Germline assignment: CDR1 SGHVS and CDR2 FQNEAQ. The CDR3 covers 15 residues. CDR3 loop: CASSFSRISDTEAFF. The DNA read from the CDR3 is TGTGCCAGCAGCTTTAGTAGAATTTCGGACACTGAA. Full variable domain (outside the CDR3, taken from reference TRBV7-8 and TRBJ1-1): GAGVSQSPRYKVAKRGQDVALRCDPISGHVSLFWYQQALGQGPEFLTYFQNEAQLDKSGLPSDRFFAERPEGSVSTLKIQRTQQEDSAVYLCASSFSRISDTEAFFGQGTRLTVV.

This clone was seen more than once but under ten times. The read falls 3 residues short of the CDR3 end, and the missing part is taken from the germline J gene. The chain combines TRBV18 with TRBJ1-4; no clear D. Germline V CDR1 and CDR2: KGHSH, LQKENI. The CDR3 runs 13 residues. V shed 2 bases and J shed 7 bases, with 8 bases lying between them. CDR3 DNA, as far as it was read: TGTGCCAGCTCACCAAACCAGTTTGAAAAA. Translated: CASSPNQFEK. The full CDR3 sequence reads CASSPNQFEKLFF.

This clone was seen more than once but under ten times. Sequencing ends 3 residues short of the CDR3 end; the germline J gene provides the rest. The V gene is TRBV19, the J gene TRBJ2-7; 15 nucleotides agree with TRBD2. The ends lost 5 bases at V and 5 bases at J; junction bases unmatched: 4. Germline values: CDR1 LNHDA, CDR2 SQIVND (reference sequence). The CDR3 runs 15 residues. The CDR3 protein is CASSPGLAGGHEQYF. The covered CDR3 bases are TGTGCCAGTAGTCCGGGACTAGCGGGAGGCCACGAG.

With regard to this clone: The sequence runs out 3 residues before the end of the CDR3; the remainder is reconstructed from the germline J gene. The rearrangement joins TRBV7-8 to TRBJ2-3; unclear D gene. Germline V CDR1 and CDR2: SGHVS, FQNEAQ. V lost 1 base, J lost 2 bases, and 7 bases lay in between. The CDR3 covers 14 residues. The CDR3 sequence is CASSLVAYTDTQYF. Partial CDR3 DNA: TGTGCCAGCAGCTTAGTCGCGTACACAGATACG.

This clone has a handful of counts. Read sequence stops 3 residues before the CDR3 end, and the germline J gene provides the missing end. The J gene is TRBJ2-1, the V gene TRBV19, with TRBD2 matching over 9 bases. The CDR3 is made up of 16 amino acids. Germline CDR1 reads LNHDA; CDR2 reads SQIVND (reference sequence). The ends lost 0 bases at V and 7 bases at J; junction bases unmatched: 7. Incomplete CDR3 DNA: TGTGCCAGTAGTATAGATCTTGCGGGAGGGCATAATGAG. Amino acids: CASSIDLAGGHNE. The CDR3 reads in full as CASSIDLAGGHNEQFF.

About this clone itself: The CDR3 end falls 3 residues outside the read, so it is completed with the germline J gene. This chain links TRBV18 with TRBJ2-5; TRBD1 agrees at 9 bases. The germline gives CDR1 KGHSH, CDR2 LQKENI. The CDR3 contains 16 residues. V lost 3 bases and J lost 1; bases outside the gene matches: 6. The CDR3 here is CASSPTRDRVQETQYF. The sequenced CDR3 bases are TGTGCCAGCTCACCGACACGGGACAGGGTCCAAGAGACC.

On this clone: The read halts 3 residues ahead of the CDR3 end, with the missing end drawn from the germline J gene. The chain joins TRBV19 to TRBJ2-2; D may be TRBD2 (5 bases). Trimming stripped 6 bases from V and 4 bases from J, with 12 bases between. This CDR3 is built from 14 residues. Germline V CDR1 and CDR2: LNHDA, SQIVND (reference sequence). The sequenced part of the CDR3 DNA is TGTGCCAGTAGCCCCGGACTCAGCACCGGGGAG. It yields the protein CASSPGLSTGE. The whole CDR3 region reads CASSPGLSTGELFF.

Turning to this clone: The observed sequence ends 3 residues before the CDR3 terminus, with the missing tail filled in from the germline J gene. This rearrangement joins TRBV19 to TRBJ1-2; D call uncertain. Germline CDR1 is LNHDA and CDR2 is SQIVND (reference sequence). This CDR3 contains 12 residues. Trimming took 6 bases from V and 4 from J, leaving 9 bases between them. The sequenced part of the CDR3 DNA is TGTGCCAGTAGCATTACGGGCTATGGC. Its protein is CASSITGYG. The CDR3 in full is CASSITGYGYTF.

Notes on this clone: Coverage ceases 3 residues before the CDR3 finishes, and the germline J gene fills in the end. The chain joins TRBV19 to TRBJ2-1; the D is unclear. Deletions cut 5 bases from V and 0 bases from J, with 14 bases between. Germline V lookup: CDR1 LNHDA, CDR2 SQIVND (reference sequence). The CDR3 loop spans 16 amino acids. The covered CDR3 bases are TGTGCCAGTAGTGTGAGCGCACCGAGCTCCTACAATGAG. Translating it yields CASSVSAPSSYNE. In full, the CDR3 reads CASSVSAPSSYNEQFF. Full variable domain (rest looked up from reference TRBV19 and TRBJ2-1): DGGITQSPKYLFRKEGQNVTLSCEQNLNHDAMYWYRQDPGQGLRLIYYSQIVNDFQKGDIAEGYSVSREKKESFPLTVTSAQKNPTAFYLCASSVSAPSSYNEQFFGPGTRLTVL.

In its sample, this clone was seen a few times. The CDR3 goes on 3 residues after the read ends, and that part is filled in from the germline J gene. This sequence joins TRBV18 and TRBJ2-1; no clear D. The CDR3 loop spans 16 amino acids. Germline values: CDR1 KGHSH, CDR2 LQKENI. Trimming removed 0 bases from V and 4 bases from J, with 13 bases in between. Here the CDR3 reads CASSPPTLVRYNEQFF. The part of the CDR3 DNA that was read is TGTGCCAGCTCACCACCGACCCTAGTCAGATACAATGAG. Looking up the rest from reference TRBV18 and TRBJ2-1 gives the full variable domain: NAGVMQNPRHLVRRRGQEARLRCSPMKGHSHVYWYRQLPEEGLKFMVYLQKENIIDESGMPKERFSAEFPKEGPSILRIQQVVRGDSAAYFCASSPPTLVRYNEQFFGPGTRLTVL.

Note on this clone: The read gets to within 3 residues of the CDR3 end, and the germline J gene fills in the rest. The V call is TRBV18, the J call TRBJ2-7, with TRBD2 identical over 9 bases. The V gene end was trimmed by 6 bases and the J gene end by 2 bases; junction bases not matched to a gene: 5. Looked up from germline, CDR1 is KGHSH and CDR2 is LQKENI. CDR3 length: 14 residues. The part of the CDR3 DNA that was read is TGTGCCAGCTCCCTAGCGGGAAACCCCTACGAG. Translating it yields CASSLAGNPYE. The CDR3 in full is CASSLAGNPYEQYF.

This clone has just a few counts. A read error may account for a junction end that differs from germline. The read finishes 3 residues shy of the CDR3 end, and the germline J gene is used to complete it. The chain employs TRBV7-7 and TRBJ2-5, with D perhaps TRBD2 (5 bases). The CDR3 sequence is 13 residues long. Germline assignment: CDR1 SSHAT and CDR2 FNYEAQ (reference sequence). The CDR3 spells CASSRTSQETQYF. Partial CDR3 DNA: TGTGCTAGCAGTAGGACTTCCCAAGAGACC.

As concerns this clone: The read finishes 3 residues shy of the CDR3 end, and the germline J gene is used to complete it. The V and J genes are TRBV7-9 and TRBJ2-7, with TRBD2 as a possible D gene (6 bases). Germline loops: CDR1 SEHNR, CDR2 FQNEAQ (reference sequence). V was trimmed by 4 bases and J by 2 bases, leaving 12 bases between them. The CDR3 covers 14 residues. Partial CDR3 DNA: TGTGCCAGCAGCTCCCGGGACTCCCCCTACGAG. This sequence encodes CASSSRDSPYE. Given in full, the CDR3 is CASSSRDSPYEQYF.

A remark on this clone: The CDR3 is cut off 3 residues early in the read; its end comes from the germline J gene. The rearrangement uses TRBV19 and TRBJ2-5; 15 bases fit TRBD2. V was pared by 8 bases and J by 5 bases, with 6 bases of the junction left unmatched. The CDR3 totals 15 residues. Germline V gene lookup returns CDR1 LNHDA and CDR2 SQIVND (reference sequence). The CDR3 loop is CASRTSGRAEETQYF. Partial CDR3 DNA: TGTGCCAGTCGGACTAGCGGGAGGGCAGAGGAGACC.

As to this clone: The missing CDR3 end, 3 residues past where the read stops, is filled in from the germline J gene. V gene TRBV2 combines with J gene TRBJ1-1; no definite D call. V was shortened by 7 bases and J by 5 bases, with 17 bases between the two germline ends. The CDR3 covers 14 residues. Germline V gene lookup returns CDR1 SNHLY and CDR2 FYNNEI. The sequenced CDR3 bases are TGTGCCAGCATGAGAGGCCCAACGGGGACTGAA. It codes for CASMRGPTGTE. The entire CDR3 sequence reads CASMRGPTGTEAFF.

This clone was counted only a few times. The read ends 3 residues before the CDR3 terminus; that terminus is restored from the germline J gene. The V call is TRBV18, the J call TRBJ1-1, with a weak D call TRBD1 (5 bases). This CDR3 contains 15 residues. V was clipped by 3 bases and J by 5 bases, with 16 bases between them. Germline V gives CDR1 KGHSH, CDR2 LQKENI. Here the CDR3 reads CASSPPGRALTEAFF. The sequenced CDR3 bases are TGTGCCAGCTCACCTCCGGGCAGGGCCTTGACTGAA.

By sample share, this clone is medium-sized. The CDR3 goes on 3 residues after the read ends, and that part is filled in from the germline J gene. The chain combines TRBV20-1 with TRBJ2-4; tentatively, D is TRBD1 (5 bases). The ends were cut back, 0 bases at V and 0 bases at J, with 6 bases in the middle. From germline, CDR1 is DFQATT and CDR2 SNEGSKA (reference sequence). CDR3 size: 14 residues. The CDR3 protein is CSARDQGAKNIQYF. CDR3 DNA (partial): TGCAGTGCTAGAGACCAGGGAGCCAAAAACATT.

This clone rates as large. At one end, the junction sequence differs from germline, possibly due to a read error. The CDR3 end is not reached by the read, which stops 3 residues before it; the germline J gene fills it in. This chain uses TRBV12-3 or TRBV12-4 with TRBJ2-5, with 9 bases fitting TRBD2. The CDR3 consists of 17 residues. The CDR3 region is CASSLGGLAGSQETQYF. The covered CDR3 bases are TGTGCCAGCAGCTTAGGGGGACTAGCAGGGTCTCAAGAGACC.

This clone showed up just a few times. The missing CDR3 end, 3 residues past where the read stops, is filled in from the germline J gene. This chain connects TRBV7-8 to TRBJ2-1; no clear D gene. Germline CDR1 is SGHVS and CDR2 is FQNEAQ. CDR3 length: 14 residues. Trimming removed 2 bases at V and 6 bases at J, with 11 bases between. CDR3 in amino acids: CASSLYRFGNEQFF. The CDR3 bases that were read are TGTGCCAGCAGCTTATATCGTTTCGGCAATGAG.

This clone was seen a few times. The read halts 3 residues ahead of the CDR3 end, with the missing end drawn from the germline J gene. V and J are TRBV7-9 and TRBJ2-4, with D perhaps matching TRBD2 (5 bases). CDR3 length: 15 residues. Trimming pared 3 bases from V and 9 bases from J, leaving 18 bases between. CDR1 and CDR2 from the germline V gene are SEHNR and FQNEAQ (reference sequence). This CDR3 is CASSFEAATSGIQYF. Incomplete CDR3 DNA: TGTGCCAGCAGCTTTGAAGCGGCTACTTCGGGCATT.

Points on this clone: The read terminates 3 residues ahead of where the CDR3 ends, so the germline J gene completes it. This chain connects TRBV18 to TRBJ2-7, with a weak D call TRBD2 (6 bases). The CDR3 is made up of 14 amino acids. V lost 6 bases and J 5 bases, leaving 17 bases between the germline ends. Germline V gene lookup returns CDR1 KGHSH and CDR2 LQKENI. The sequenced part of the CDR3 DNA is TGTGCCAGCTCCCCGGGCTGGGGGGAGGACGAG. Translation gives CASSPGWGEDE. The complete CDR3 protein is CASSPGWGEDEQYF.